Below are 30 T cell receptor beta chains sequenced from a single sample in a study of blood T cell repertoires in COVID-19. Some clones are missing from TCRdb's copy, which holds only in-frame ones; the method was immunoSEQ multiplex PCR. This sample has 150,000 to 180,000 clones, with less than 95% found just once. The sample taken for sequencing was peripheral blood. These receptors were taken from a man aged 50 to 59 with acute or convalescent COVID-19.

V is TRBV15 and J is TRBJ1-6, with D perhaps TRBD1 (5 bases). Trimming cost V 0 bases and J 3 bases, with 18 bases left between them. This CDR3 is built from 19 residues. CDR1 and CDR2 from the germline V gene are LNHNV and YYDKDF (reference sequence). In nucleotides, the CDR3 is TGTGCCACCAGCAGAGATTCCTTCGCGGGACTCATCTATAATTCACCCCTCCACTTT. Its protein is CATSRDSFAGLIYNSPLHF.

This clone showed up just once. This chain uses TRBV7-2 with TRBJ2-3; 15 bases are a match to TRBD2. Losses at the gene ends were 3 bases for V and 2 bases for J; bases not matched to a gene: 6. The CDR3 runs to 18 residues. CDR1 is SGHTA, CDR2 FQGNSA, per germline. CDR3 DNA sequence: TGTGCCAGCAGCTTCGACGGGACTAGCGGGAGGTACACAGATACGCAGTATTTT. This gives the protein CASSFDGTSGRYTDTQYF. Together with reference TRBV7-2 and TRBJ2-3, the CDR3 gives the full variable domain: GAGVSQSPSNKVTEKGKDVELRCDPISGHTALYWYRQSLGQGLEFLIYFQGNSAPDKSGLPSDRFSAERTGGSVSTLTIQRTQQEDSAVYLCASSFDGTSGRYTDTQYFGPGTRLTVL.

This rearrangement joins TRBV4-3 to TRBJ1-1; tentative D call: TRBD1 (6 bases). The CDR3 runs to 16 residues. V was clipped by 0 bases and J by 5 bases, with 16 bases between them. In germline, CDR1 is LGHNA, CDR2 YSLEER. The CDR3: CASSQDTGQWGTEAFF. The CDR3 DNA reads TGCGCCAGCAGCCAAGATACAGGGCAGTGGGGGACTGAAGCTTTCTTT.

This rearrangement joins TRBV7-9 to TRBJ2-2, with D unresolved. The germline V gene encodes CDR1 SEHNR and CDR2 FQNEAQ (reference sequence). Trimming took 5 bases from V and 7 from J, leaving 8 bases between them. The CDR3 extends over 12 amino acids. CDR3: CASSRGIGELFF. For the CDR3, the DNA is TGTGCCAGCAGCCGAGGAATCGGGGAGCTGTTTTTT.

V is TRBV28 and J is TRBJ1-2; a weak D match, TRBD1 (5 bases). This CDR3 has 13 amino acids. Trimming removed 6 bases at V and 2 bases at J, with 10 bases between. CDR1 and CDR2 (germline): MDHEN, SYDVKM. As DNA, the CDR3 is TGTGCCAGCAGCCTTGACAGAAACTATGGCTACACCTTC. Translated, it gives CASSLDRNYGYTF.

The genes are TRBV19 and TRBJ2-2, with D possibly matching TRBD2 (5 bases). Trimming cost V 0 bases and J 6 bases, with 11 bases left between them. The CDR3 extends over 15 amino acids. CDR1 and CDR2 (germline): LNHDA, SQIVND (reference sequence). In DNA, the CDR3 is TGTGCCAGTAGTATAGAGGTGGGCGGGCCCGGGGAGCTGTTTTTT. As protein: CASSIEVGGPGELFF.

The chain combines TRBV6-6 with TRBJ2-5; no definite D call. The germline V gene encodes CDR1 MNHNY and CDR2 SVGAGI (reference sequence). The CDR3 sequence is 11 residues long. V was trimmed by 6 bases and J by 2 bases, leaving 4 bases between them. In DNA, the CDR3 is TGTGCCAGCAGACAACAAGAGACCCAGTACTTC. Its translation: CASRQQETQYF.

CDR3: CASRSSGRARRSSYEQYF. The CDR3 DNA reads as TGTGCCAGCAGATCTAGCGGGAGGGCCCGAAGGAGCTCCTACGAGCAGTACTTC. The J gene is TRBJ2-7, the V gene TRBV27; 12 bases are a match to TRBD2. CDR1 MNHEY and CDR2 SMNVEV come from the germline V gene (reference sequence). Trimming at V came to 6 bases and at J to 0 bases, leaving 12 bases not matched to a gene. This CDR3 is 18 amino acids long.

The CDR3 region is CATSDTSGRAAGELFF. Written as DNA, the CDR3 is TGTGCCACCAGTGATACCAGCGGGAGGGCGGCCGGGGAGCTGTTTTTT. This chain uses TRBV24-1 with TRBJ2-2, with 10 bases identical to TRBD2. V gave up 3 bases and J gave up 6 bases; unmatched junction bases: 6. CDR3 length: 16 residues. Germline values: CDR1 KGHDR, CDR2 SFDVKD.

The chain carries TRBV9 and TRBJ2-1; D call uncertain. The germline V gene has CDR1 SGDLS and CDR2 YYNGEE. The CDR3 is made up of 12 amino acids. V shed 1 base and J shed 9 bases, with 8 bases lying between them. Written as DNA, the CDR3 is TGTGCCAGCAGCGTAAACGCGGTTGAGCAGTTCTTC. Translation gives CASSVNAVEQFF.

The V gene is TRBV7-9, the J gene TRBJ1-5; tentative D call: TRBD1 (6 bases). Per germline, CDR1 SEHNR and CDR2 FQNEAQ (reference sequence). The CDR3 is 15 residues long. V gave up 1 base and J gave up 6 bases, with 13 bases separating them. The CDR3 reads CASSLGAGVSQPQHF. CDR3 DNA sequence: TGTGCCAGCAGCTTAGGGGCAGGGGTTAGTCAGCCCCAGCATTTT.

This sequence joins TRBV7-2 and TRBJ2-1; 9 bases are a match to TRBD1. Trimming cost V 2 bases and J 10 bases; bases outside gene matches: 9. The V gene's germline CDR1 is SGHTA and CDR2 FQGNSA. The CDR3 has 15 amino acids. CDR3 sequence (DNA): TGTGCCAGCAGCTTAAAGACAGGGGGAAGCGCAGAGCAGTTCTTC. Its protein product is CASSLKTGGSAEQFF.

The rearrangement joins TRBV6-5 to TRBJ2-5; D possibly corresponds to TRBD2 (5 bases). This CDR3 has 13 residues. The V end lost 8 bases, the J end lost 4 bases, and 14 bases lay between the germline ends. The germline V gene has CDR1 MNHEY and CDR2 SVGAGI. Written as DNA, the CDR3 is TGTGCCAGCCAGAGGGTGATGGCAGAGACCCAGTACTTC. This encodes CASQRVMAETQYF.

The chain joins TRBV6-1 to TRBJ1-5; D is undetermined. The CDR3 is made up of 15 amino acids. V shed 1 base and J shed 7 bases, with 14 bases lying between them. Germline-derived CDR1 and CDR2 are MNHNS and SASEGT. This CDR3 is CASSEVPGFVQPQHF. CDR3 coding DNA: TGTGCCAGCAGTGAAGTTCCCGGGTTTGTGCAGCCCCAGCATTTT.

The J gene is TRBJ1-2, the V gene TRBV5-4, with 7 bases that match TRBD1. This CDR3 comprises 14 residues. CDR1 is SGHNT, CDR2 YYREEE, per germline (reference sequence). Trimming removed 4 bases from V and 3 bases from J; junction bases left unmatched: 6. CDR3 nucleotide sequence: TGTGCCAGCAGCCTATTTGGACAGGACTATGGCTACACCTTC. Its translation is CASSLFGQDYGYTF. Filled out from reference TRBV5-4 and TRBJ1-2, the complete variable domain reads ETGVTQSPTHLIKTRGQQVTLRCSSQSGHNTVSWYQQALGQGPQFIFQYYREEENGRGNFPPRFSGLQFPNYSSELNVNALELDDSALYLCASSLFGQDYGYTFGSGTRLTVV.

The genes are TRBV11-2 and TRBJ2-2; the match to TRBD2 covers 12 bases. After removal of 2 bases from V and 6 bases from J, the junction contained 7 bases not matched to a gene. This CDR3 contains 17 residues. The V gene's germline CDR1 is SGHAT and CDR2 FQNNGV. The CDR3: CASSLPRLAGVPGELFF. The CDR3 bases are TGTGCCAGCAGCTTACCCCGACTAGCGGGGGTCCCCGGGGAGCTGTTTTTT.

V and J are TRBV5-5 and TRBJ1-2; 9 nucleotides agree with TRBD1. Germline V gives CDR1 SGHKS, CDR2 YYEKEE (reference sequence). The CDR3 runs 15 residues. J was trimmed by 4 bases and V by 4 bases; bases with no gene match: 8. The CDR3 reads CASSNDRGSIYGYTF. The CDR3 bases are TGTGCCAGCAGCAACGACAGGGGGTCTATCTATGGCTACACCTTC.

The chain joins TRBV28 to TRBJ1-5; D is unresolved. V was pared by 7 bases and J by 4 bases, with 14 bases between. Germline V gene lookup returns CDR1 MDHEN and CDR2 SYDVKM. The CDR3 is 14 residues long. CDR3 protein: CASTPAYLNQPQHF. The CDR3 DNA follows: TGTGCCAGCACCCCCGCCTACTTGAATCAGCCCCAGCATTTT.

This clone showed up just once. The V and J genes are TRBV25-1 and TRBJ2-1, with 11 bases identical to TRBD2. Germline CDR1 reads MGHDK; CDR2 reads SYGVNS. The V segment lost 8 bases and the J segment 4 bases; nucleotides outside the gene matches: 4. The CDR3 length is 14 residues. The CDR3 protein is CASQGLAVYNEQFF. The CDR3 nucleotides are TGTGCCAGCCAGGGACTAGCGGTATACAATGAGCAGTTCTTC.

This clone was counted once. The chain carries TRBV19 and TRBJ2-4; D may be TRBD1 (5 bases). V was shortened by 0 bases and J by 8 bases, with 14 bases between the two germline ends. CDR3 length equals 15 residues. The V gene's germline CDR1 is LNHDA and CDR2 SQIVND (reference sequence). The CDR3 sequence: CASSIEDLQQDIQYF. Here the CDR3 DNA reads TGTGCCAGTAGTATAGAAGACCTACAACAGGACATTCAGTACTTC.

The chain has TRBV11-2 and TRBJ2-7; no clear D. CDR3 length: 12 amino acids. Germline V gene data show CDR1 as SGHAT and CDR2 as FQNNGV. V lost 1 base to trimming and J lost 6 bases, with 7 bases between them. The CDR3 protein is CASSLGGLEQYF. The CDR3 DNA reads as TGTGCCAGCAGCTTAGGAGGTCTCGAGCAGTACTTC.

V and J are TRBV9 and TRBJ2-1; TRBD2 matches 7 bases. Looked up from germline, CDR1 is SGDLS and CDR2 is YYNGEE. The CDR3 contains 15 residues. J was trimmed by 6 bases and V by 4 bases; bases with no gene match: 10. The CDR3 is CASSPGEGVANEQFF. Written as DNA, the CDR3 is TGTGCCAGCAGCCCTGGGGAGGGCGTGGCCAATGAGCAGTTCTTC.

This clone showed up just once. This chain connects TRBV11-1 to TRBJ2-1, with D uncertain. Deletions cut 1 base from V and 12 bases from J, with 13 bases between. Germline CDR1 SGHAT, CDR2 FQDESV (reference sequence). The CDR3 spans 13 residues. This chain's CDR3 is CASSLGRDRVQFF. The CDR3 coding sequence is TGTGCCAGCAGCTTAGGACGCGACCGGGTGCAGTTCTTC.

This clone was observed a handful of times. The V gene is TRBV6-5, the J gene TRBJ1-5; 7 nucleotides align to TRBD1. Per germline, CDR1 MNHEY and CDR2 SVGAGI. The length of the CDR3 is 15 residues. Germline trimming cut 6 bases from V and 6 bases from J; bases unmatched to any gene: 11. The CDR3 loop reads CASSLGTVLGQPQHF. The CDR3, as DNA: TGTGCCAGCAGCTTAGGGACAGTGCTCGGTCAGCCCCAGCATTTT.

The chain combines TRBV10-3 with TRBJ1-2; 10 bases are a match to TRBD1. The CDR3 is made up of 16 amino acids. The V and J ends lost 7 bases and 1 base, in that order; junction bases with no gene match: 9. Germline CDR1 ENHRY, CDR2 SYGVKD. The CDR3 bases are TGTGCCATCACCCGGGACAGGGGAAGAAGTAACTATGGCTACACCTTC. Translating gives CAITRDRGRSNYGYTF.

This clone has only one observation. The V gene is TRBV24-1, the J gene TRBJ2-2; D is ambiguous. Trimming left V 7 bases short and J 0 bases short, with 5 bases between. The length of the CDR3 is 13 residues. CDR1 and CDR2 from the germline V gene are KGHDR and SFDVKD. The CDR3 DNA is TGTGCCACCAGGGGCGCGAACACCGGGGAGCTGTTTTTT. Amino acid sequence: CATRGANTGELFF.

The chain carries TRBV11-2 and TRBJ2-1; tentative D call: TRBD2 (6 bases). CDR3 length: 14 residues. Trimming shortened V by 2 bases and J by 9 bases, and 14 bases separated the two germline ends. Germline V lookup: CDR1 SGHAT, CDR2 FQNNGV. The CDR3 loop reads CASSLIAAAGEQFF. Written as DNA, the CDR3 is TGTGCCAGCAGCTTAATTGCGGCAGCGGGTGAGCAGTTCTTC.

The chain uses TRBV10-3 and TRBJ1-3; D gene ambiguous. The CDR3 runs to 15 residues. The germline CDR1 and CDR2 sequences are ENHRY and SYGVKD. V was shortened by 10 bases and J by 0 bases, with 16 bases between the two germline ends. The CDR3 spells CATRGERLSGNTIYF. In DNA form, the CDR3 reads TGTGCCACCAGAGGAGAGCGGCTCTCTGGAAACACCATATATTTT.

The chain carries TRBV3-1 (or the pseudogene TRBV3-2) and TRBJ2-3; the D gene is possibly TRBD2 (5 bases). Trimming removed 1 base from V and 2 bases from J, with 16 bases in between. Germline CDR1 reads LGHDT; CDR2 reads YNNKEL (reference sequence). The CDR3 is 17 amino acids. CDR3 region: CASSQGGLSGNTDTQYF. The CDR3 nucleotides read TGTGCCAGCAGCCAAGGAGGGTTGTCGGGAAACACAGATACGCAGTATTTT.

This clone appeared once. The CDR3 sequence: CASSSTGDDPFYGYTF. The CDR3, as DNA: TGTGCCAGCAGTTCGACAGGTGACGACCCATTTTATGGCTACACCTTC. The chain carries TRBV27 and TRBJ1-2; D is possibly TRBD1 (6 bases). CDR3 length equals 16 residues. The germline V gene has CDR1 MNHEY and CDR2 SMNVEV (reference sequence). V was cut by 4 bases and J by 5 bases, with 20 bases left in between.